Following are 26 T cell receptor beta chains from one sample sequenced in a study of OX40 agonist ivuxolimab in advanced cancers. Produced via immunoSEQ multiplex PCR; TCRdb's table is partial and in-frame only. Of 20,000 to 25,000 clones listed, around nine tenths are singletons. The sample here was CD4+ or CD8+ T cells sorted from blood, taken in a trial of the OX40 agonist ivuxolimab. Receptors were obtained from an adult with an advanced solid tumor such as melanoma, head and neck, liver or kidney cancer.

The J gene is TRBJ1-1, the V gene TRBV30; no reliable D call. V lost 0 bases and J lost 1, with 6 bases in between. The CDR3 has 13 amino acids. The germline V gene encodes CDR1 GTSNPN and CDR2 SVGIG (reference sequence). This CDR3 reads CAWSVLENTEAFF. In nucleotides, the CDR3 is TGTGCCTGGAGTGTGTTAGAGAACACTGAAGCTTTCTTT.

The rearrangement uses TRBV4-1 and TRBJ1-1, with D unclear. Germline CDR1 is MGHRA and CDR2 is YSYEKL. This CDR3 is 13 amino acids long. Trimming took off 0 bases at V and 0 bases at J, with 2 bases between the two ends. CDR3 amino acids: CASSQDVNTEAFF. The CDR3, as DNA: TGCGCCAGCAGCCAAGATGTGAACACTGAAGCTTTCTTT.

In DNA, the CDR3 is TGTGCCAGCGCCGGGGGGCGGCACGAGCAGTACTTC. Translation gives CASAGGRHEQYF. The rearrangement links TRBV2 to TRBJ2-5; tentative D call: TRBD2 (7 bases). The end of the DNA aligns better with TRBJ2-7, so the J call may be wrong. Germline CDR1 and CDR2: SNHLY and FYNNEI. This CDR3 has 12 residues.

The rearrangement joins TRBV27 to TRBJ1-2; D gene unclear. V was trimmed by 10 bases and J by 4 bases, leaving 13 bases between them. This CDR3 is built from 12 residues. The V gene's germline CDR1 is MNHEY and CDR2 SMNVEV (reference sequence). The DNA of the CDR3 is TGTGCCACCATCACGTCAGCCTATGGCTACACCTTC. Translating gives CATITSAYGYTF.

The CDR3 nucleotides read TGTGCCAGCAGAAACAGGGATGGAAACACCATATATTTT. Encoded protein: CASRNRDGNTIYF. The chain links TRBV28 to TRBJ1-3; tentative D call: TRBD1 (6 bases). CDR1 is MDHEN and CDR2 is SYDVKM in the germline V gene. The CDR3 runs to 13 residues. The V and J ends lost 6 bases and 3 bases respectively, with 9 bases between them.

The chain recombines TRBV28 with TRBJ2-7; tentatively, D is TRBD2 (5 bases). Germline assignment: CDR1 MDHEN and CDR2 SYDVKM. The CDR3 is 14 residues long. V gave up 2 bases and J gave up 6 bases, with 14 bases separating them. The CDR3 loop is CASSLPNWGVEQYF. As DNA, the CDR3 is TGTGCCAGCAGTTTACCCAATTGGGGAGTCGAGCAGTACTTC.

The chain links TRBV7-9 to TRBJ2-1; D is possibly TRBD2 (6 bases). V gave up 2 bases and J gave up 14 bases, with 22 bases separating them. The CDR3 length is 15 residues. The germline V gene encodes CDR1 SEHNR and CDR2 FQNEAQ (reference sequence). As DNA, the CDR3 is TGTGCCAGCAGCTTAACCCGGGGTTCGGGGGAGAAGGAGTTCTTC. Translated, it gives CASSLTRGSGEKEFF.

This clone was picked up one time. CDR3 sequence (DNA): TGTGCCAGCAGTTACTCAAGGGCAGGGGAAGGCTACACCTTC. Residues: CASSYSRAGEGYTF. The chain couples TRBV6-6 to TRBJ1-2; a weak D match, TRBD1 (6 bases). Trimming took 0 bases from V and 8 from J, leaving 13 bases between them. CDR3 length: 14 residues. Looked up from germline, CDR1 is MNHNY and CDR2 is SVGAGI (reference sequence).

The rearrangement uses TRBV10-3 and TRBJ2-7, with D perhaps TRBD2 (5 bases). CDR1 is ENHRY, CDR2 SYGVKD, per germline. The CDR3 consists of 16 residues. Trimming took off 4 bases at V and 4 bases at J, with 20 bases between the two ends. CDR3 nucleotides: TGTGCCATCAGTGGAACCGGGGAGAGCTCTAGGTACGAGCAGTACTTC. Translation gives CAISGTGESSRYEQYF.

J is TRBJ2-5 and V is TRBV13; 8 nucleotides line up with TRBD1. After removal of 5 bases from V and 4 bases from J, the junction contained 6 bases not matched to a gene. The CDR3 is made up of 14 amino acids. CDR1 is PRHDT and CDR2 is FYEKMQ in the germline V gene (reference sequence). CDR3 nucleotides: TGTGCCAGCAGCCCCCCCGACAGGGGAGAGACCCAGTACTTC. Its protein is CASSPPDRGETQYF.

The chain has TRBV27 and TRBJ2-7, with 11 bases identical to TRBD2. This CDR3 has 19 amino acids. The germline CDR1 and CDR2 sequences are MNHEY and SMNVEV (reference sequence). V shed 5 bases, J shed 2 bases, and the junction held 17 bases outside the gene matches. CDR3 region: CASSAIPPVAGGMTYEQYF. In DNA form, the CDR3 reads TGTGCCAGCAGTGCCATACCCCCGGTAGCGGGAGGGATGACCTACGAGCAGTACTTC.

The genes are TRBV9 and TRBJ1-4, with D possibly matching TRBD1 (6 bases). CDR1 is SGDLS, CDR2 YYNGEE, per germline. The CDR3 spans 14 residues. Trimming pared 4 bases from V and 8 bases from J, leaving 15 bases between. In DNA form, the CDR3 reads TGTGCCAGCAGCACGGGGGGCAGAGGGGAAAAACTGTTTTTT. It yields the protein CASSTGGRGEKLFF.

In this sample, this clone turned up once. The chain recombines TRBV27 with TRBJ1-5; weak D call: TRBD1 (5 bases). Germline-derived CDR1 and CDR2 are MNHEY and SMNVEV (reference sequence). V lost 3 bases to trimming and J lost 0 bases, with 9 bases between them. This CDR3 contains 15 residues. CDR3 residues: CASSFLTGSNQPQHF. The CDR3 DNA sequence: TGTGCCAGCAGTTTCCTCACAGGTAGCAATCAGCCCCAGCATTTT.

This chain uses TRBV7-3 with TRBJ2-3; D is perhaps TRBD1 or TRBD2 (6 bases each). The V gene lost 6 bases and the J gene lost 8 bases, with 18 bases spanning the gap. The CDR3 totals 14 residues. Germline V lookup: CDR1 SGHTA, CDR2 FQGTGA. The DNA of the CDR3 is TGTGCCAGCAGTAACGATGGGGGGCGCGGTACGCAGTATTTT. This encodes CASSNDGGRGTQYF.

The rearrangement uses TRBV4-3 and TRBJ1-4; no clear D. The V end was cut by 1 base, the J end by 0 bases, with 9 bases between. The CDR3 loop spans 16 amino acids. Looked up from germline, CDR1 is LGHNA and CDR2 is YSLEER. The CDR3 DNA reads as TGCGCCAGCAGCCAAGGCGCAGAAGCAACTAATGAAAAACTGTTTTTT. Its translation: CASSQGAEATNEKLFF.

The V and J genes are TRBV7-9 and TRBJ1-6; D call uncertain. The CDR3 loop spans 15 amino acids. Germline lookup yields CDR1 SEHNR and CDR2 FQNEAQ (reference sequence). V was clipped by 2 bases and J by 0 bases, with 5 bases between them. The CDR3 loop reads CASSLSLSYNSPLHF. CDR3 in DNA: TGTGCCAGCAGCTTAAGTCTCTCCTATAATTCACCCCTCCACTTT.

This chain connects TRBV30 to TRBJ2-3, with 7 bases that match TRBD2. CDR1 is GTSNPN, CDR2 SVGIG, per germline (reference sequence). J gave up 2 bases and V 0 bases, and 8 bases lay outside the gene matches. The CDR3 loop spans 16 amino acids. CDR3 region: CAWSVTRESPTDTQYF. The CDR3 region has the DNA TGTGCCTGGAGTGTAACGCGGGAGTCCCCCACAGATACGCAGTATTTT. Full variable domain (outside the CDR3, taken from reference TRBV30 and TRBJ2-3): SQTIHQWPATLVQPVGSPLSLECTVEGTSNPNLYWYRQAAGRGLQLLFYSVGIGQISSEVPQNLSASRPQDRQFILSSKKLLLSDSGFYLCAWSVTRESPTDTQYFGPGTRLTVL.

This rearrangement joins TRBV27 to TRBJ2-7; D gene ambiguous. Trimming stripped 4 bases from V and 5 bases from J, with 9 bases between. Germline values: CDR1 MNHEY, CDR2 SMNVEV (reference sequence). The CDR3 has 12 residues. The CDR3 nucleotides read TGTGCCAGCAGTTCCCTTATGGACGAGCAGTACTTC. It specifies CASSSLMDEQYF.

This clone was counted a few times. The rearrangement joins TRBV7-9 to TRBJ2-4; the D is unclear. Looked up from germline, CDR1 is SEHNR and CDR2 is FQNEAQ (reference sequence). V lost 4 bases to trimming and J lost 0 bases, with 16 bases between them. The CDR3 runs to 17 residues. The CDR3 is CASSSGPFLVAKNIQYF. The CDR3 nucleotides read TGTGCCAGCAGCTCCGGACCCTTTTTAGTAGCCAAAAACATTCAGTACTTC.

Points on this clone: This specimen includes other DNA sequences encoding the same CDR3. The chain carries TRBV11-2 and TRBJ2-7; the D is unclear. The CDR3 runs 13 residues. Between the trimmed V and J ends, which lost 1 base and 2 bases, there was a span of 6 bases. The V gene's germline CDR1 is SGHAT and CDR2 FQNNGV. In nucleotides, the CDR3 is TGTGCCAGCAGCTTAGGGCTTCCCTACGAGCAGTACTTC. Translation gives CASSLGLPYEQYF. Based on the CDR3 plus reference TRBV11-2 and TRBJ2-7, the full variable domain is EAGVAQSPRYKIIEKRQSVAFWCNPISGHATLYWYQQILGQGPKLLIQFQNNGVVDDSQLPKDRFSAERLKGVDSTLKIQPAKLEDSAVYLCASSLGLPYEQYFGPGTRLTVT.

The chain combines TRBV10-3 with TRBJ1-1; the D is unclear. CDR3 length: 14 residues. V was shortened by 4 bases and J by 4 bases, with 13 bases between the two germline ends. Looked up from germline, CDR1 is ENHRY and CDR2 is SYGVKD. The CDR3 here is CAISVGQAGTEAFF. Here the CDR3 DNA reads TGTGCCATCAGTGTAGGGCAAGCGGGCACTGAAGCTTTCTTT.

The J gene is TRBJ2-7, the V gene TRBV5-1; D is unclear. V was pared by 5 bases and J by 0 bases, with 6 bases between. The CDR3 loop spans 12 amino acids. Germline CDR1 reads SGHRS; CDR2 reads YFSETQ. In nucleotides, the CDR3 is TGCGCCAGCAGTGGCAGCTCCTACGAGCAGTACTTC. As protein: CASSGSSYEQYF.

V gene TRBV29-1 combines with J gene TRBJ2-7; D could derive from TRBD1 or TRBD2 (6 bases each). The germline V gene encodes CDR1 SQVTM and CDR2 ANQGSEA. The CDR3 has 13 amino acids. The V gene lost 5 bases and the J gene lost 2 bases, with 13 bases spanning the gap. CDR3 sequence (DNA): TGCAGCGTTCGGGGGCAGGGAACCTACGAGCAGTACTTC. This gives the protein CSVRGQGTYEQYF.

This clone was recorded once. CDR3 coding DNA: TGTGCCAGCAGTTATCTCGTTGCTAGCGGGGCCTACGAGCAGTACTTC. Translated, it gives CASSYLVASGAYEQYF. The chain recombines TRBV27 with TRBJ2-7; TRBD2 agrees at 9 bases. Germline lookup yields CDR1 MNHEY and CDR2 SMNVEV (reference sequence). V gave up 4 bases and J gave up 2 bases; unmatched junction bases: 9. There are 16 residues in the CDR3.

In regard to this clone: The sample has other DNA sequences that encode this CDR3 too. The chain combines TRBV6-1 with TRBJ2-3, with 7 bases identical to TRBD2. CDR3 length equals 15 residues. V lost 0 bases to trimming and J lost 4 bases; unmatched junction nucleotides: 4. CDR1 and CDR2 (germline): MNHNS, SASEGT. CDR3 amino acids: CASSEARLAPDTQYF. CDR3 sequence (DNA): TGTGCCAGCAGTGAAGCGCGACTAGCACCAGATACGCAGTATTTT.

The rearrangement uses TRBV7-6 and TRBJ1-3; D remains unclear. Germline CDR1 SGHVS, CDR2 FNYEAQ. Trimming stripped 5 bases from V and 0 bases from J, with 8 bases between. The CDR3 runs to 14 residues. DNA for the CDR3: TGTGCCAGCAGCCCGGTAACCTCTGGAAACACCATATATTTT. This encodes CASSPVTSGNTIYF.